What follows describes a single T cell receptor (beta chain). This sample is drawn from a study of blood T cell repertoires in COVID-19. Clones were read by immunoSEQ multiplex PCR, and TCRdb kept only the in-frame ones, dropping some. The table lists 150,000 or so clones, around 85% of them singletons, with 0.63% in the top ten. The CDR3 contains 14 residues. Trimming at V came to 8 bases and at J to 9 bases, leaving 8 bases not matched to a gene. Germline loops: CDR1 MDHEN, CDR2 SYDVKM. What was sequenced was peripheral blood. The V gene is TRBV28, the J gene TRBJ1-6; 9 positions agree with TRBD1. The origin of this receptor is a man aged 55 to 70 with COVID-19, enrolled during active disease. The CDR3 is CASVRDRASSPLHF. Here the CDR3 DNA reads TGTGCCAGCGTAAGGGACAGGGCCTCTTCACCCCTCCACTTT.